A selection of T cell receptor beta chains follows, all from one sample in a study of T cell repertoires in cytomegalovirus infection. Each CDR3 protein is one row after TCRdb ran MiXCR on the reads. The data hold roughly 230,000 distinct CDR3 sequences, with roughly 22% observed a single time. Sample: CD8+ T cells from PBMCs. Source of these receptors: a human donor in good health (CMV status not recorded). Some clones in this sample may be carry-over from other donors' samples. CDR3s leave out the opening cysteine and the closing phenylalanine or tryptophan. The order of the fields is V gene, CDR3 protein.

>TRBV20-1
SARAFDRALGQPQH
>TRBV4-1
ASSRGGQELFSYNEQF
>TRBV6-6
ASSLTITGTGVHGYT
>TRBV7-8
ASSPHWGDNEQF
>TRBV5-8
AGLSQF
>TRBV28
ASSFEVSYDGRRTTEAF
>TRBV11-1
ASSPQDREPLDEQF
>TRBV5-1
ASSGGQGAEEAF
>TRBV5-4
ASRPARSLNNEQF
>TRBV5-4
ASSSLPGTRLAVQEDEQF
>TRBV25-1
ASSEFVPGGVYTEAF
>TRBV4-2
ASSQEGHDNEQF
>TRBV7-6
ASSSALAGGNEQF
>TRBV28
ASSSFWESGGAGNQPQH
>TRBV29-1
SVIDAGYT
>TRBV6-6
ASRTDSNEQF
>TRBV7-2
ASSLPSWTTALH
>TRBV28
ATGTSGALGELF
>TRBV5-6
ASSFPTGSSEQY
>TRBV28
ASDDRGRGYT
>TRBV5-1
ASSAGMVETQY
>TRBV28
ASSLIWQYGHTGELF
>TRBV20-1
SAAWGSSYEQY
>TRBV6-1
ASSEVQQGARAF
>TRBV28
ASSSELAGGFHEQY
>TRBV6-6
ASSSGGIYNEQF
>TRBV7-2
ASQWDRGYEQY
>TRBV28
ASTPRYAGGNTEAF
>TRBV7-2
ASSEPGTSNTGELF
>TRBV2
ASSENWGQGVYNEQF
>TRBV7-3
ASSYTGGTEAF
>TRBV11-1
ASSSRTGLNEQF
>TRBV28
ASVSGTYYGYT
>TRBV9
ASSARGNTEAF
>TRBV28
ASRTGGGTEAF